This T cell receptor (beta chain) was captured by sequencing in a study of CD8 T cells in ankylosing spondylitis. The V gene lost 4 bases and the J gene lost 1 base, with 22 bases spanning the gap. This CDR3 has 17 amino acids. Germline lookup yields CDR1 DFQATT and CDR2 SNEGSKA (reference sequence). Via MiXCR, TCRdb re-called the 5' RACE reads, giving one row per CDR3 protein. This table holds 80,000 to 90,000 distinct CDR3 sequences, approximately 30% found once. This clonotype was detected a few times. What was sequenced was blood, either unsorted or a sorted T cell fraction (not recorded which). V and J are TRBV20-1 and TRBJ1-1; TRBD1 might be the D (5 bases). This TCR derives from a male donor with ankylosing spondylitis or in good health (not recorded which). CDR3 nucleotides: TGCAGTGCTAATTTTCCGGGACGGAAGTTGGGGAACACTGAAGCTTTCTTT. It is translated as CSANFPGRKLGNTEAFF.